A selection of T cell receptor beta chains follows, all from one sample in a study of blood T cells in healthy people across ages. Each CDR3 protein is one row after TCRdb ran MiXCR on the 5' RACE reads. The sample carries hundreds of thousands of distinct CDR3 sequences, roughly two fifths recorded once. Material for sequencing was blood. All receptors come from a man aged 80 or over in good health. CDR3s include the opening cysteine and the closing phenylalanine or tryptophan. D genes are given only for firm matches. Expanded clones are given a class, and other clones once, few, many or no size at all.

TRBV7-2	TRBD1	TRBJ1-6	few	TGTGCCAGCAGCTTAGGGGGGACGGGACAGGGCGGTTCACCCCTCCACTTT	CASSLGGTGQGGSPLHF
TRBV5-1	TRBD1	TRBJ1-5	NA	TGCGCCAGCAGCTTGGAGACAGGGCGCGCTCAGCCCCAGCATTTT	CASSLETGRAQPQHF
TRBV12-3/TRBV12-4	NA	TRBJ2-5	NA	TGTGCCAGCCAAGGACAGCAGGGAGAGACCCAGTACTTC	CASQGQQGETQYF
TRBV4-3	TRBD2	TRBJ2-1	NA	TGCGCCAGCAGCCAAGCATCGGTTTCAGCGGGAGGGCCGAACTACAATGAGCAGTTCTTC	CASSQASVSAGGPNYNEQFF
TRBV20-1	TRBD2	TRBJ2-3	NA	TGCAGTGCTAGATCGTCGGGGGGGGCCCCGGATACGCAGTATTTT	CSARSSGGAPDTQYF
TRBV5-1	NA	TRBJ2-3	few	TGCGCCAGCAGCTTGGACAGGGAAGCAGATACGCAGTATTTT	CASSLDREADTQYF
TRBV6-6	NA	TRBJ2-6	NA	TGTGCCACCACCGAGAGTTCTGGGGCCAGCGTCCTGACTTTC	CATTESSGASVLTF
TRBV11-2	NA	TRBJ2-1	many	TGTGCCAGCAGTCTGGGATTCAATGAGCAGTTCTTC	CASSLGFNEQFF
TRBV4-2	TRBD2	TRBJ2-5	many	TGTGCCAGCAGCCAAGGCGCGGGAGGGAGGCAAGAGACCCAGTACTTC	CASSQGAGGRQETQYF
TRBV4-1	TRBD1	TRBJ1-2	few	TGCGCCAGCAGCCAGGTCTCCGGGACAGGGTATGGCTACACCTTC	CASSQVSGTGYGYTF
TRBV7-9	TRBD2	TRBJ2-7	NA	TGTGCCAGCAGCTTTAGGGCAGCGGGAGATGACGAGCAGTACTTC	CASSFRAAGDDEQYF
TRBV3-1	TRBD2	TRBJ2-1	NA	TGTGCCAGCAGACGGGGGCGGACTAGCGGGTCCGGGGGTGGGCAGTTCTTC	CASRRGRTSGSGGGQFF
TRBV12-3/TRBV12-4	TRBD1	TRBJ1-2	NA	TGTGCCAGCAGTTCTACGGACAGGGGGTCTGGCTACACCTTC	CASSSTDRGSGYTF
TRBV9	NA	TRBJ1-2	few	TGTGCCAGCAGCGTAGTCTTGGACGGTACTGGCTACACCTTC	CASSVVLDGTGYTF
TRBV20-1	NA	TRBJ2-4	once	TGCAGTGCTAGAGACCCGAGGCGAGAGTTTGAGCAGTACTTC	CSARDPRREFEQYF
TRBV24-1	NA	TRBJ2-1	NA	TGTGTCACCAGTGACCTGCAGGGGACGGGGGAGACCCAGTTCTTC	CVTSDLQGTGETQFF
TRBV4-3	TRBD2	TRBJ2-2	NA	TGCGCCAGCAGCCAAGAGCTCGTGCTAGCGGGAGGGAACACCGGGGAGCTGTTTTTT	CASSQELVLAGGNTGELFF
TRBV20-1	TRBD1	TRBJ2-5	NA	TGCAGTGCTAGAACGGGACAGGGGGGGAAGCAAGAGACCCAGTACTTC	CSARTGQGGKQETQYF
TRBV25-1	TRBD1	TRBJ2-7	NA	TGTGCCAGCAGTGAGCCAGACAGGGGGATTTCCGAGCAGTACTTC	CASSEPDRGISEQYF
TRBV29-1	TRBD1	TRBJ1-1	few	TGCAGCGTTGATTTCTCGCAGGGGGAGGGAGCTTTCTTT	CSVDFSQGEGAFF
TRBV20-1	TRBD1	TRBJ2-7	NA	TGCAGTGCTACGACAGGGCGGTCCTACGAGCAGTACTTC	CSATTGRSYEQYF
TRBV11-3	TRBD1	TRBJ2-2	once	TGTGCCAGCAGCTTAGGACAGGGGGCCAACGGGGAGCTGTTTTTT	CASSLGQGANGELFF
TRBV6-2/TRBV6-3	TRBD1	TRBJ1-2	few	TGTGCCAGCAGACGGGACAGTCCTCGTTTATATGGCTACACCTTC	CASRRDSPRLYGYTF
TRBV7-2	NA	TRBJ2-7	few	TGTGCCAGCAGCCCACAGGTGGCAGGGGTCGTCGACGAGCAGTACTTC	CASSPQVAGVVDEQYF
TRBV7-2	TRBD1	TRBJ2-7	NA	TGTGCCAGCAGCCCGACAGGGAACGAGCAGTACTTC	CASSPTGNEQYF
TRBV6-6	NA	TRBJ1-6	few	TGTGCCAGCAGCGGGGTGGGGAATTCACCCCTCCACTTT	CASSGVGNSPLHF
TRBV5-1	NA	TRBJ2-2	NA	TGCGCCAGCAGCTTGGAGGGGACATCCAGGGGCACCGGGGAGCTGTTTTTT	CASSLEGTSRGTGELFF
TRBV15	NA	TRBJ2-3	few	TGTGCCACCAGCAGAGTACAGCGGGGCACAGATACGCAGTATTTT	CATSRVQRGTDTQYF
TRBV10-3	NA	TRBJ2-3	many	TGTGCCATCAGTGAAAGGGGGACCAGCACAGATACGCAGTATTTT	CAISERGTSTDTQYF
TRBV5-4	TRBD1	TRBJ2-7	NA	TGTGCCAGCAGCTTAGGTACCGGGACAGGGGAAAACTACGAGCAGTACTTC	CASSLGTGTGENYEQYF
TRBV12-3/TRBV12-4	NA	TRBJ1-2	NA	TGTGCCAGCAGTTCCAATGGGTATGGCTACACCTTC	CASSSNGYGYTF
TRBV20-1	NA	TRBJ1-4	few	TGCAGTGCGGGGGCGGGGGGCCGTGAAAAACTGTTTTTT	CSAGAGGREKLFF
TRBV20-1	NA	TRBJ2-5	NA	TGCAGTGCTAGAGTCGAGACATTGACCTGGAGGAGTAATGAAGAGACCCAGTACTTC	CSARVETLTWRSNEETQYF
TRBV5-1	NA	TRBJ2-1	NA	TGCGCCAGCAGCCGCAAAGAGGCTACGGCCAATGAGCAGTTCTTC	CASSRKEATANEQFF
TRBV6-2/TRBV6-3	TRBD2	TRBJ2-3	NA	TGTGCCAGCACGGGGGTACTAGCGGGGGGCCTCTCCGGGGATACGCAGTATTTT	CASTGVLAGGLSGDTQYF
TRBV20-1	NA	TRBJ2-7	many	TGCAGTGCTCGTGAGGGACGGACACGCGAGCAGTACTTC	CSAREGRTREQYF
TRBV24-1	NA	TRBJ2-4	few	TGTGCCACCAGTGACGAGATCCCCGGGAACATTCAGTACTTC	CATSDEIPGNIQYF
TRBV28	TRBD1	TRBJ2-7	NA	TGTGCCAGCAGAGCCCGGGACAGAAAGCCCTACGAGCAGTACTTC	CASRARDRKPYEQYF
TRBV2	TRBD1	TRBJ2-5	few	TGTGCCAGCACCGAAGGGACAGGGCCCTCGGAGACCCAGTACTTC	CASTEGTGPSETQYF
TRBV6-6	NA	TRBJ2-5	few	TGTGCCAGCAGTCCCGATAATGAGCAGTACTTC	CASSPDNEQYF
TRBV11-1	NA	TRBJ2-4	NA	TGTGCCAGCAGCCTAGAGGCGGGGGCCTCCGTTGGGATTCAGTACTTC	CASSLEAGASVGIQYF
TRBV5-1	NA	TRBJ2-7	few	TGCGCCAGCAGCTTGGCTCGGGGGTCCTACGAGCAGTACTTC	CASSLARGSYEQYF
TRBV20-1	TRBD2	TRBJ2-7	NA	TGCAGTGCTAGAGATTCCCAGCGGGGGGGCTCCGAGCAGTACTTC	CSARDSQRGGSEQYF
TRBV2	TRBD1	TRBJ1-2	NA	TGTGCCAGCAGGATGACAGGGGGCGCCGGTAACTATGGCTACACCTTC	CASRMTGGAGNYGYTF
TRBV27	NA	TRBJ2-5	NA	TGTGCCAGCAGTTTAGAGCGGGCCAGGCAAGAGACCCAGTACTTC	CASSLERARQETQYF
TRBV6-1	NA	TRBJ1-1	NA	TGTGCCAGCAGTGAAGGGAGGGGGGTGAGGAACACTGAAGCTTTCTTT	CASSEGRGVRNTEAFF
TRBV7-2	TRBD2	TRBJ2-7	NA	TGTGCCAGCAGCTTAGAAGCGGGAATTAGCAATGAGCAGTACTTC	CASSLEAGISNEQYF
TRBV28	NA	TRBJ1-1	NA	TGTGCCAGCAGTTTGCCAAGGGCGGCAAACACTGAAGCTTTCTTT	CASSLPRAANTEAFF
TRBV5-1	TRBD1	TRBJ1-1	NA	TGCGCCAGCAGCTTGAGTAAGGGACAGGGTGAAGCTTTCTTT	CASSLSKGQGEAFF